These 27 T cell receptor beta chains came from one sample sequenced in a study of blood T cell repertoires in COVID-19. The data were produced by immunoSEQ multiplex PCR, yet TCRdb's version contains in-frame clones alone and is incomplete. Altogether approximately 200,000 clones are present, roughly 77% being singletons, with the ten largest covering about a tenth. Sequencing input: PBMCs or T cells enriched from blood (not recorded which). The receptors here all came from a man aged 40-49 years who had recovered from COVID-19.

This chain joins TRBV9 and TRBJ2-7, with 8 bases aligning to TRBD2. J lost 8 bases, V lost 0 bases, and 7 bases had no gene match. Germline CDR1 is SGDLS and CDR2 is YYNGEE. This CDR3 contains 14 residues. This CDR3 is CASSVAGGPTQQYF. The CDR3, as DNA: TGTGCCAGCAGCGTAGCGGGAGGGCCCACGCAGCAGTACTTC.

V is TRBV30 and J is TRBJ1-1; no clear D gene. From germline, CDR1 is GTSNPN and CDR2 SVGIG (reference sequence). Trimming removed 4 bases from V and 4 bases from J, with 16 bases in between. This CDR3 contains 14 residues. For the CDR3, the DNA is TGTGCCTGGATTCGGTATTCCCAAATCACTGAAGCTTTCTTT. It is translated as CAWIRYSQITEAFF.

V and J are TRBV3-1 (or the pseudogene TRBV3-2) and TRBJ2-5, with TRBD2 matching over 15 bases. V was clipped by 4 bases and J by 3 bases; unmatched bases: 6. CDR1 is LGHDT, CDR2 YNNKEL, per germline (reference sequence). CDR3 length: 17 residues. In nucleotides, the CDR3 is TGTGCCAGCAGCCCTCCAGGACTAGCGGGGGGGAAAGAGACCCAGTACTTC. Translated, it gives CASSPPGLAGGKETQYF.

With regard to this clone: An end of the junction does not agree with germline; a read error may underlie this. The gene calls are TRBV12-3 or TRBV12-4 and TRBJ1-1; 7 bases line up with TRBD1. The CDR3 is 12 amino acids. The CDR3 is CASSLERGPLGF. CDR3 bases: TGTGCCAGCAGTTTAGAAAGGGGGCCCTTGGGTTTT.

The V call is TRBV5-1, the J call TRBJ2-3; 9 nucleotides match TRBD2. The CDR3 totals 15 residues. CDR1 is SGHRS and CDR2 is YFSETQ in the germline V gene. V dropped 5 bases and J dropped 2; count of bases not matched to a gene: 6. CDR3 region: CASRVAGASTDTQYF. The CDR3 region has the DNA TGCGCCAGCAGAGTAGCGGGGGCCTCCACAGATACGCAGTATTTT. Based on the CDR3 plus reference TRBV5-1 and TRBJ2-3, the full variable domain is KAGVTQTPRYLIKTRGQQVTLSCSPISGHRSVSWYQQTPGQGLQFLFEYFSETQRNKGNFPGRFSGRQFSNSRSEMNVSTLELGDSALYLCASRVAGASTDTQYFGPGTRLTVL.

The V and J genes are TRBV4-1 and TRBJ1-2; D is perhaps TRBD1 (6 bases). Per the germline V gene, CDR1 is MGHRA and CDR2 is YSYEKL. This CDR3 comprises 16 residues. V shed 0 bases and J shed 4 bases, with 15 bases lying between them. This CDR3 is CASSQEGRTAVYGYTF. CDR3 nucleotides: TGCGCCAGCAGCCAAGAGGGCAGGACAGCCGTCTATGGCTACACCTTC.

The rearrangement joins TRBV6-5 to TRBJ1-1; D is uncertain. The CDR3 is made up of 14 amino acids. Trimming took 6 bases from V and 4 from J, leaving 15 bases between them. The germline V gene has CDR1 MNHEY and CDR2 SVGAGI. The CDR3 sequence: CASRYLRRGTEAFF. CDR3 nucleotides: TGTGCCAGCAGATACCTTCGACGGGGCACTGAAGCTTTCTTT.

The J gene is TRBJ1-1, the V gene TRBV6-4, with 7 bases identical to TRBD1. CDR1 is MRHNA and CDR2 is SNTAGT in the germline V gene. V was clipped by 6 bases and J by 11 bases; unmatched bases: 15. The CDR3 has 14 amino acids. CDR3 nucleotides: TGTGCCAGCAGCCTCGATGAGGGGGCGCGTCAGGCTTTCTTT. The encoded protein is CASSLDEGARQAFF.

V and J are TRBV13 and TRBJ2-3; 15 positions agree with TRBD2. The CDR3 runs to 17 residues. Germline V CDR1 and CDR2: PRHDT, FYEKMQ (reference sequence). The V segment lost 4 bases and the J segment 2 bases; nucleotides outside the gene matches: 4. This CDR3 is CASSSGLAGGPTDTQYF. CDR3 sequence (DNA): TGTGCCAGCAGCTCGGGACTAGCGGGGGGCCCCACAGATACGCAGTATTTT.

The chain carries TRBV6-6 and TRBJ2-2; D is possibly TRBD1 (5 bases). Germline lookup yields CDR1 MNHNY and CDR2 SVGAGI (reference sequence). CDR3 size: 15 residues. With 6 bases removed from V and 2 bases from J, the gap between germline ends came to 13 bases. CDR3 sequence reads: CASRTPDINTGELFF. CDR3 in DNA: TGTGCCAGCAGGACCCCGGACATTAACACCGGGGAGCTGTTTTTT.

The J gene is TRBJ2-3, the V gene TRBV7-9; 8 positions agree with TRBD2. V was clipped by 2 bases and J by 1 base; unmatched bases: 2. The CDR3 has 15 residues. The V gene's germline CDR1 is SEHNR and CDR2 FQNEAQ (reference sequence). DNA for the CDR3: TGTGCCAGCAGCTTAACGCGGGGGGGCACAGATACGCAGTATTTT. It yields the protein CASSLTRGGTDTQYF.

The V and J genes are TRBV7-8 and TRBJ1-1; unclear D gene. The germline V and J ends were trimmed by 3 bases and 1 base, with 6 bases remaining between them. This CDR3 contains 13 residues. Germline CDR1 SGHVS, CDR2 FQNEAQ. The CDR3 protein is CASSFRKNTEAFF. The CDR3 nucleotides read TGTGCCAGCAGCTTTAGAAAGAACACTGAAGCTTTCTTT. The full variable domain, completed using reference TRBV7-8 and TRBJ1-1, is GAGVSQSPRYKVAKRGQDVALRCDPISGHVSLFWYQQALGQGPEFLTYFQNEAQLDKSGLPSDRFFAERPEGSVSTLKIQRTQQEDSAVYLCASSFRKNTEAFFGQGTRLTVV.

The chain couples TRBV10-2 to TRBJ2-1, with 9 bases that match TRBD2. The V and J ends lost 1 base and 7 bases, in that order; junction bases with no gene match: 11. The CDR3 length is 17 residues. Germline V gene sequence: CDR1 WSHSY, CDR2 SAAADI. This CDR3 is CASSEFQRGVGRNEQFF. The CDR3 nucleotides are TGCGCCAGCAGTGAGTTCCAGCGGGGGGTGGGTAGGAATGAGCAGTTCTTC.

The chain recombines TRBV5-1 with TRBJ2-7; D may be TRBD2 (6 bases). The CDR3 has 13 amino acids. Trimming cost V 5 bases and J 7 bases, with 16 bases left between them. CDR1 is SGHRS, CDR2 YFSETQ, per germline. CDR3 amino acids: CASSSPDRGEQYF. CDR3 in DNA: TGCGCCAGCAGTTCACCAGACCGGGGGGAGCAGTACTTC.

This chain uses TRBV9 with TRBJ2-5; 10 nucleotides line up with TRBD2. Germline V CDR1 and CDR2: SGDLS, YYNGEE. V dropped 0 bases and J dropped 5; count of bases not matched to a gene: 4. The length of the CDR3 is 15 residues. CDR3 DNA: TGTGCCAGCAGCGTAGGGAATAGCGGGGGGGAGACCCAGTACTTC. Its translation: CASSVGNSGGETQYF.

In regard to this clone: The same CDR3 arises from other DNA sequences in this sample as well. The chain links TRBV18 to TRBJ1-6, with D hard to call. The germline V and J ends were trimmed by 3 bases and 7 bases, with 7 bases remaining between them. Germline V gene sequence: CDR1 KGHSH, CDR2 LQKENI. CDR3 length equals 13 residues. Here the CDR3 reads CASSPGGNSPLHF. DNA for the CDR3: TGTGCCAGCTCACCCGGAGGGAATTCACCCCTCCACTTT. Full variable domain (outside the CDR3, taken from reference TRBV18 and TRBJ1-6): NAGVMQNPRHLVRRRGQEARLRCSPMKGHSHVYWYRQLPEEGLKFMVYLQKENIIDESGMPKERFSAEFPKEGPSILRIQQVVRGDSAAYFCASSPGGNSPLHFGNGTRLTVT.

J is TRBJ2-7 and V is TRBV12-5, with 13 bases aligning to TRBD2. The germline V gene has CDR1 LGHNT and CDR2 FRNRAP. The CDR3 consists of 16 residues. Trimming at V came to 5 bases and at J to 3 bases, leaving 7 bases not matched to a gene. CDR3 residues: CASGAPGLAGRYEQYF. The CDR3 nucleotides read TGTGCTAGTGGTGCCCCGGGACTAGCGGGACGCTACGAGCAGTACTTC.

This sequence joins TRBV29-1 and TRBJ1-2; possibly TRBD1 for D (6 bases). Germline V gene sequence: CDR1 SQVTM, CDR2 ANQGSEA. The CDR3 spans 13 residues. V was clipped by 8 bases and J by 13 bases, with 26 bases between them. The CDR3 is CSTARTLDSASTF. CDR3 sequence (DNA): TGCAGCACAGCCCGAACCTTGGACAGCGCAAGCACCTTC.

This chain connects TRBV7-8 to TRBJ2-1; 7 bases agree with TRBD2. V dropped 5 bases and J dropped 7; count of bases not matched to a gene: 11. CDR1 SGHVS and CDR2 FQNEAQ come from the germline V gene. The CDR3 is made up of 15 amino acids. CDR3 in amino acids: CASSPGGRIRNEQFF. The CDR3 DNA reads TGTGCCAGCAGCCCGGGGGGAAGGATCAGAAATGAGCAGTTCTTC. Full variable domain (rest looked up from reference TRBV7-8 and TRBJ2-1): GAGVSQSPRYKVAKRGQDVALRCDPISGHVSLFWYQQALGQGPEFLTYFQNEAQLDKSGLPSDRFFAERPEGSVSTLKIQRTQQEDSAVYLCASSPGGRIRNEQFFGPGTRLTVL.

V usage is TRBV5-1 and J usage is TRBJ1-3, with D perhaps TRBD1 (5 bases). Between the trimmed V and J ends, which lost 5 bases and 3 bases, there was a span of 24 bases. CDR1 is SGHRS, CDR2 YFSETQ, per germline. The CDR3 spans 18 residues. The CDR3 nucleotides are TGCGCCAGCAGGTCGGGGGGAGTGGATTCAAACCTTGGAAACACCATATATTTT. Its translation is CASRSGGVDSNLGNTIYF.

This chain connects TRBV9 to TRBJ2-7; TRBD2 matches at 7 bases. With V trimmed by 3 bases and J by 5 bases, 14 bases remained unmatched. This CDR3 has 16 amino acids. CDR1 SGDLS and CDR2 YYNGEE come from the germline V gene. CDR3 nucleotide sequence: TGTGCCAGCAGCGCCCCACGAGCTAGCGGTCTTGACGAGCAGTACTTC. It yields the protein CASSAPRASGLDEQYF.

The CDR3 loop reads CASSQTRGNEAFF. CDR3 DNA: TGCGCCAGCAGCCAGACAAGGGGGAACGAAGCTTTCTTT. V gene TRBV4-1 combines with J gene TRBJ1-1; possible D gene TRBD1, 6 bases. The V and J ends lost 3 bases and 8 bases respectively, with 13 bases between them. Germline CDR1 MGHRA, CDR2 YSYEKL. The length of the CDR3 is 13 residues.

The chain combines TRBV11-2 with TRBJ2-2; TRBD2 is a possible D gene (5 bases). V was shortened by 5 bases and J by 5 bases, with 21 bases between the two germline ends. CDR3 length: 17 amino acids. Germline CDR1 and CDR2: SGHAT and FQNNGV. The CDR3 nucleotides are TGTGCCAGCAGCCCGCCAGGTGGACGGGAAGGGACCGGGGAGCTGTTTTTT. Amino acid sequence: CASSPPGGREGTGELFF. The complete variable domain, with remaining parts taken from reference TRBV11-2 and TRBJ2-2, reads EAGVAQSPRYKIIEKRQSVAFWCNPISGHATLYWYQQILGQGPKLLIQFQNNGVVDDSQLPKDRFSAERLKGVDSTLKIQPAKLEDSAVYLCASSPPGGREGTGELFFGEGSRLTVL.

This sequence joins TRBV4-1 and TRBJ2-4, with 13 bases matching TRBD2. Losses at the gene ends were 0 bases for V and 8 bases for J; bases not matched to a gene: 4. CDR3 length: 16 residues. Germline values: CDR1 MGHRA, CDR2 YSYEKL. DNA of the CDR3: TGCGCCAGCAGCCAAGAAAGGACTAGCGGGAGTGACATTCAGTACTTC. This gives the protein CASSQERTSGSDIQYF.

The CDR3 reads CASSPQQGGVEKLFF. The CDR3 coding sequence is TGCGCCAGCAGCCCTCAACAGGGGGGTGTTGAAAAACTGTTTTTT. The chain has TRBV4-1 and TRBJ1-4, with TRBD1 identical over 8 bases. Germline loops: CDR1 MGHRA, CDR2 YSYEKL. The CDR3 is made up of 15 amino acids. V lost 4 bases to trimming and J lost 7 bases; unmatched junction nucleotides: 8.

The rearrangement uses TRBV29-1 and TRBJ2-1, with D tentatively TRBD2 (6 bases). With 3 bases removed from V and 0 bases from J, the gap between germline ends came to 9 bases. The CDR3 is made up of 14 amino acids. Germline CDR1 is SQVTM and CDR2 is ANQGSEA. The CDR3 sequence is CSVDGGNSYNEQFF. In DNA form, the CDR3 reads TGCAGCGTTGATGGCGGGAACTCCTACAATGAGCAGTTCTTC.

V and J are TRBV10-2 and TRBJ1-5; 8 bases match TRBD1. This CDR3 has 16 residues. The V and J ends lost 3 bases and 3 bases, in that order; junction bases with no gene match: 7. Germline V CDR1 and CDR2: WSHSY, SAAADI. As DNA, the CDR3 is TGCGCCAGCAGTGAATTAAGGACAGGGTACAATCAGCCCCAGCATTTT. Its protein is CASSELRTGYNQPQHF.